The 31 T cell receptor beta chains below all came from one sample that was sequenced in a study of blood T cell repertoires in COVID-19. Libraries were prepared by immunoSEQ multiplex PCR; TCRdb keeps only in-frame clonotypes and omits some of them. The sample lists around 300,000 clones, 85% to 90% occurring once. The source material was peripheral blood. These receptors came from a woman aged 30 to 39 with COVID-19, enrolled during active disease.

V and J are TRBV6-5 and TRBJ2-1; no clear D gene. Germline V gene lookup returns CDR1 MNHEY and CDR2 SVGAGI. The CDR3 loop spans 12 amino acids. The V gene lost 6 bases and the J gene lost 6 bases, with 9 bases spanning the gap. The CDR3 is CASSLDFNEQFF. The CDR3 region has the DNA TGTGCCAGCAGCCTAGACTTCAATGAGCAGTTCTTC.

The V gene is TRBV30, the J gene TRBJ1-2; TRBD1 matches at 7 bases. Trimming at V came to 3 bases and at J to 4 bases, leaving 5 bases not matched to a gene. CDR3 length: 13 residues. CDR1 GTSNPN and CDR2 SVGIG come from the germline V gene (reference sequence). The CDR3 sequence: CAWSRGDLYGYTF. CDR3 coding DNA: TGTGCCTGGAGCAGGGGGGATCTCTATGGCTACACCTTC.

V and J are TRBV19 and TRBJ1-6, with 12 bases aligning to TRBD1. Trimming removed 6 bases from V and 5 bases from J; junction bases left unmatched: 5. The CDR3 has 16 amino acids. Germline CDR1 reads LNHDA; CDR2 reads SQIVND (reference sequence). CDR3 bases: TGTGCCAGTAGGAGGGACAGGGGGCTGGATAATTCACCCCTCCACTTT. It specifies CASRRDRGLDNSPLHF.

CDR3 DNA sequence: TGTGCCAGTAGTAAGGGACAGTCAAACATTCAGTACTTC. This encodes CASSKGQSNIQYF. The chain employs TRBV19 and TRBJ2-4; 7 bases are a match to TRBD1. Germline V lookup: CDR1 LNHDA, CDR2 SQIVND (reference sequence). The CDR3 sequence is 13 residues long. The trim removed 4 bases at V and 6 bases at J, leaving 3 bases unmatched.

CDR3 amino acids: CASSFKGFTEAFF. The CDR3 DNA reads TGTGCCAGCAGTTTTAAGGGGTTTACTGAAGCTTTCTTT. This chain uses TRBV27 with TRBJ1-1, with a weak D call TRBD1 (5 bases). Germline loops: CDR1 MNHEY, CDR2 SMNVEV (reference sequence). CDR3 length equals 13 residues. The V end was cut by 3 bases, the J end by 5 bases, with 10 bases between.

This clone was recorded only once. V usage is TRBV9 and J usage is TRBJ1-1; D might be TRBD1 (5 bases). The germline V gene encodes CDR1 SGDLS and CDR2 YYNGEE. Deletions cut 1 base from V and 1 base from J, with 14 bases between. The CDR3 length is 16 residues. The CDR3 coding sequence is TGTGCCAGCAGCGTATCCCTGGGCACAGGGAACACTGAAGCTTTCTTT. This translates into CASSVSLGTGNTEAFF.

The CDR3 is CASSVTGNTEAFF. The CDR3 DNA sequence: TGTGCCAGCAGCGTAACAGGGAACACTGAAGCTTTCTTT. The chain uses TRBV9 and TRBJ1-1; maybe TRBD1 (5 bases). The CDR3 loop spans 13 amino acids. Germline loops: CDR1 SGDLS, CDR2 YYNGEE. V was shortened by 1 base and J by 1 base, with 5 bases between the two germline ends.

The chain is built from TRBV29-1 and TRBJ1-1; D not resolved. Trimming took 3 bases from V and 4 from J, leaving 12 bases between them. The CDR3 is 13 amino acids. Germline CDR1 reads SQVTM; CDR2 reads ANQGSEA. The CDR3 sequence: CSVDVGQATEAFF. In DNA, the CDR3 is TGCAGCGTTGATGTTGGGCAAGCCACTGAAGCTTTCTTT.

CDR3: CASSLVQDNSPAFF. In DNA form, the CDR3 reads TGTGCCAGCAGCTTAGTCCAGGATAACTCCCCAGCTTTCTTT. The genes are TRBV7-8 and TRBJ1-1; D unclear. CDR3 size: 14 residues. Germline loops: CDR1 SGHVS, CDR2 FQNEAQ. V gave up 1 base and J gave up 10 bases, with 16 bases separating them.

V and J are TRBV6-1 and TRBJ1-3, with D hard to call. Germline V CDR1 and CDR2: MNHNS, SASEGT. This CDR3 has 13 amino acids. V lost 3 bases and J 4 bases, leaving 7 bases between the germline ends. This CDR3 is CASSDTTGNTIYF. The DNA of the CDR3 is TGTGCCAGCAGTGATACAACCGGAAACACCATATATTTT.

The rearrangement joins TRBV25-1 to TRBJ2-1; tentatively, D is TRBD1 (6 bases). CDR3 length: 18 amino acids. Trimming removed 4 bases at V and 4 bases at J, with 23 bases between. In germline, CDR1 is MGHDK, CDR2 SYGVNS. CDR3 nucleotide sequence: TGTGCCAGCAGTGTCCATGAGGCGAGGGGGACATTTTACAATGAGCAGTTCTTC. Amino acid sequence: CASSVHEARGTFYNEQFF.

The chain employs TRBV10-2 and TRBJ2-2, with a possible D match to TRBD2 (6 bases). The CDR3 totals 16 residues. The V gene's germline CDR1 is WSHSY and CDR2 SAAADI. V lost 0 bases and J 6 bases, leaving 14 bases between the germline ends. The CDR3 is CASSESITGVAGELFF. The CDR3 DNA reads TGCGCCAGCAGTGAGTCGATAACGGGAGTCGCCGGGGAGCTGTTTTTT.

CDR3 in DNA: TGTGCCAGTAGTATAGGGAGAGGAGCAGATACGCAGTATTTT. This translates into CASSIGRGADTQYF. The rearrangement joins TRBV19 to TRBJ2-3; no firm D call. This CDR3 spans 14 amino acids. The V and J ends lost 1 base and 4 bases respectively, with 9 bases between them. Germline CDR1 and CDR2: LNHDA and SQIVND (reference sequence).

This clone is a singleton in its sample. The genes are TRBV27 and TRBJ2-3; TRBD2 might be the D (7 bases). The germline V and J ends were trimmed by 8 bases and 6 bases, with 27 bases remaining between them. The CDR3 is 17 amino acids. In germline, CDR1 is MNHEY, CDR2 SMNVEV (reference sequence). CDR3 amino acids: CASLPDGGPRLPDTQYF. In nucleotides, the CDR3 is TGTGCCAGCCTACCTGACGGGGGGCCAAGACTCCCGGATACGCAGTATTTT.

The chain links TRBV7-3 to TRBJ2-2; unclear D gene. CDR1 is SGHTA and CDR2 is FQGTGA in the germline V gene. Trimming cost V 1 base and J 4 bases, with 10 bases left between them. CDR3 size: 15 residues. The DNA of the CDR3 is TGTGCCAGCAGCTTAAACGGAGCCCTCACCGGGGAGCTGTTTTTT. This gives the protein CASSLNGALTGELFF.

V is TRBV6-5 and J is TRBJ1-5, with D unclear. The V gene's germline CDR1 is MNHEY and CDR2 SVGAGI. Trimming stripped 2 bases from V and 0 bases from J, with 8 bases between. The CDR3 extends over 15 amino acids. CDR3 nucleotide sequence: TGTGCCAGCAGTTACGAGGAACCTAGCAATCAGCCCCAGCATTTT. Its protein product is CASSYEEPSNQPQHF.

V gene TRBV3-1 (or the pseudogene TRBV3-2) combines with J gene TRBJ2-7, with D possibly called TRBD1 or TRBD2 (9 bases each). Germline CDR1 LGHDT, CDR2 YNNKEL (reference sequence). The CDR3 runs 17 residues. The ends were cut back, 4 bases at V and 3 bases at J, with 22 bases in the middle. CDR3 loop: CASSPGTGLAGFYEQYF. The CDR3 DNA reads as TGTGCCAGCAGCCCCGGGACAGGGCTAGCGGGATTCTACGAGCAGTACTTC.

The chain joins TRBV19 to TRBJ2-3, with 10 bases matching TRBD2. CDR1 and CDR2 (germline): LNHDA, SQIVND (reference sequence). The J segment lost 4 bases and the V segment lost 1 base, leaving 2 bases of the junction unmatched. This CDR3 is 15 amino acids long. CDR3 bases: TGTGCCAGTAGTATAGTGCTAGCGGGAGCAGATACGCAGTATTTT. Translated: CASSIVLAGADTQYF.

The V call is TRBV20-1, the J call TRBJ2-3; a possible D gene is TRBD1 (8 bases). V lost 3 bases and J lost 3, with 25 bases in between. The CDR3 is 18 amino acids. CDR1 is DFQATT, CDR2 SNEGSKA, per germline (reference sequence). CDR3 sequence (DNA): TGCAGTGCTAGTGTGGCAGGGGGCGCGGGAGAGAGGACAGATACGCAGTATTTT. Protein product: CSASVAGGAGERTDTQYF.

Worth noting for this clone: In the same sample, other DNA sequences code for this CDR3. This sequence joins TRBV10-3 and TRBJ2-1; 8 bases are shared with TRBD2. Trimming cost V 6 bases and J 3 bases; bases outside gene matches: 7. CDR1 ENHRY and CDR2 SYGVKD come from the germline V gene. The CDR3 is made up of 15 amino acids. Written as DNA, the CDR3 is TGTGCCATCAGCCCCAGCGGGAGAGACTACAATGAGCAGTTCTTC. It translates to CAISPSGRDYNEQFF.

V usage is TRBV30 and J usage is TRBJ1-5; tentatively, D is TRBD1 (6 bases). The V gene's germline CDR1 is GTSNPN and CDR2 SVGIG (reference sequence). The CDR3 runs 15 residues. Trimming left V 4 bases short and J 3 bases short, with 16 bases between. The CDR3 region has the DNA TGTGCCTGGACCAAACAGGGAAGAAACAATCAGCCCCAGCATTTT. Translating gives CAWTKQGRNNQPQHF. The whole variable domain, remainder taken from reference TRBV30 and TRBJ1-5, is SQTIHQWPATLVQPVGSPLSLECTVEGTSNPNLYWYRQAAGRGLQLLFYSVGIGQISSEVPQNLSASRPQDRQFILSSKKLLLSDSGFYLCAWTKQGRNNQPQHFGDGTRLSIL.

This clone is a singleton in its sample. The chain carries TRBV27 and TRBJ2-1; tentative D call: TRBD2 (5 bases). The CDR3 contains 12 residues. V lost 6 bases and J 4 bases, leaving 7 bases between the germline ends. In germline, CDR1 is MNHEY, CDR2 SMNVEV (reference sequence). The CDR3: CASRSGYNEQFF. DNA for the CDR3: TGTGCCAGCAGGAGCGGTTACAATGAGCAGTTCTTC.

This rearrangement joins TRBV5-1 to TRBJ2-2; D gene ambiguous. Trimming removed 5 bases from V and 5 bases from J, with 7 bases in between. This CDR3 contains 12 residues. Germline V lookup: CDR1 SGHRS, CDR2 YFSETQ. Here the CDR3 DNA reads TGCGCCAGCAGAATTAGTACCGGGGAGCTGTTTTTT. It translates to CASRISTGELFF.

This clone showed up just once. J is TRBJ2-1 and V is TRBV5-1, with 8 bases matching TRBD1. The CDR3 runs 20 residues. The germline V gene has CDR1 SGHRS and CDR2 YFSETQ. J lost 8 bases, V lost 0 bases, and 22 bases had no gene match. The CDR3 coding sequence is TGCGCCAGCAGCTTGGATTTAAGGACAGGGAGTCTCCCGGCTCTTGATGAGCAGTTCTTC. Residues: CASSLDLRTGSLPALDEQFF.

The chain has TRBV3-1 (or the pseudogene TRBV3-2) and TRBJ2-7; perhaps TRBD2 as D (6 bases). V was clipped by 1 base and J by 12 bases, with 13 bases between them. Germline V gives CDR1 LGHDT, CDR2 YNNKEL (reference sequence). The CDR3 sequence is 12 residues long. CDR3 in amino acids: CASSQGESGPYF. DNA of the CDR3: TGTGCCAGCAGCCAAGGAGAGAGCGGGCCGTACTTC.

The chain employs TRBV12-5 and TRBJ2-1; 8 positions match TRBD2. CDR1 and CDR2 from the germline V gene are LGHNT and FRNRAP. There are 14 residues in the CDR3. V trimming: 1 base; J trimming: 9 bases; junction bases outside the gene matches: 5. The CDR3 DNA reads TGTGCTAGTGGTTTGGAACTAGCGGTCAGTGAGCAGTTCTTC. Amino acids: CASGLELAVSEQFF.

The gene calls are TRBV18 and TRBJ1-2; the D gene is possibly TRBD1 (6 bases). The V gene lost 0 bases and the J gene lost 7 bases, with 12 bases spanning the gap. This CDR3 has 14 amino acids. Germline V gives CDR1 KGHSH, CDR2 LQKENI. CDR3 loop: CASSPPGQILGYTF. The CDR3 bases are TGTGCCAGCTCACCACCCGGACAGATTCTTGGCTACACCTTC. The whole variable domain, filled in from reference TRBV18 and TRBJ1-2, reads NAGVMQNPRHLVRRRGQEARLRCSPMKGHSHVYWYRQLPEEGLKFMVYLQKENIIDESGMPKERFSAEFPKEGPSILRIQQVVRGDSAAYFCASSPPGQILGYTFGSGTRLTVV.

The chain joins TRBV5-6 to TRBJ2-1, with 11 positions matching TRBD2. Germline CDR1 and CDR2: SGHDT and YYEEEE. There are 16 residues in the CDR3. The ends lost 4 bases at V and 1 base at J; junction bases unmatched: 4. The CDR3 protein is CASSKRLAGSYNEQFF. The DNA for the CDR3 is TGTGCCAGCAGCAAAAGACTAGCGGGATCCTACAATGAGCAGTTCTTC.

The V gene is TRBV27, the J gene TRBJ1-5; D not resolved. CDR1 is MNHEY, CDR2 SMNVEV, per germline (reference sequence). This CDR3 region has 13 residues. The V end lost 5 bases, the J end lost 6 bases, and 11 bases lay between the germline ends. CDR3 loop: CASSPRVGQPQHF. CDR3 DNA sequence: TGTGCCAGCAGTCCTCGGGTCGGTCAGCCCCAGCATTTT.

V is TRBV18 and J is TRBJ1-4; 9 bases match TRBD1. Per germline, CDR1 KGHSH and CDR2 LQKENI. Trimming removed 3 bases from V and 7 bases from J; junction bases left unmatched: 6. This CDR3 has 15 amino acids. The CDR3: CASSPSGTGLEKLFF. The CDR3 DNA reads as TGTGCCAGCTCACCCTCCGGGACAGGGCTTGAAAAACTGTTTTTT. Full variable domain (rest looked up from reference TRBV18 and TRBJ1-4): NAGVMQNPRHLVRRRGQEARLRCSPMKGHSHVYWYRQLPEEGLKFMVYLQKENIIDESGMPKERFSAEFPKEGPSILRIQQVVRGDSAAYFCASSPSGTGLEKLFFGSGTQLSVL.

The CDR3 loop is CASSPTGTGKRDTQYF. The CDR3 nucleotides are TGTGCCAGCAGCCCAACCGGGACAGGGAAAAGAGATACGCAGTATTTT. The V gene is TRBV28, the J gene TRBJ2-3; 9 bases match TRBD1. The CDR3 consists of 16 residues. Germline CDR1 reads MDHEN; CDR2 reads SYDVKM. J gave up 5 bases and V 6 bases, and 12 bases lay outside the gene matches. Supplemented by reference TRBV28 and TRBJ2-3, the full variable domain reads DVKVTQSSRYLVKRTGEKVFLECVQDMDHENMFWYRQDPGLGLRLIYFSYDVKMKEKGDIPEGYSVSREKKERFSLILESASTNQTSMYLCASSPTGTGKRDTQYFGPGTRLTVL.